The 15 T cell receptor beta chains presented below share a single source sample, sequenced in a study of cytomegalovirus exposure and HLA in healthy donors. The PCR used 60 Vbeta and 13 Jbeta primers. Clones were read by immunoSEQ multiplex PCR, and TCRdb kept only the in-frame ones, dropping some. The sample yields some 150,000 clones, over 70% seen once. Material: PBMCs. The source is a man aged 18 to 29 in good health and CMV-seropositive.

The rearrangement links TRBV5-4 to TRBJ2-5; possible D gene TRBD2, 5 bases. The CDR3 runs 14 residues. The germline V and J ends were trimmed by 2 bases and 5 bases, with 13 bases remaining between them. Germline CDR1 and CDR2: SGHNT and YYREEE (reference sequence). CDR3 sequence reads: CASSFPGVGETQYF. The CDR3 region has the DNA TGTGCCAGCAGCTTCCCCGGGGTTGGGGAGACCCAGTACTTC.

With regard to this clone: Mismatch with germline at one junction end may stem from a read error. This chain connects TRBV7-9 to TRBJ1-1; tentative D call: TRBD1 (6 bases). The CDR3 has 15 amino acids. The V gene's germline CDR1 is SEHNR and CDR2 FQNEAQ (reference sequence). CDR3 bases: TGTTCCAGTAACTCAGGGCGGGGGCGTCCCACTGAAGCTTTCTTT. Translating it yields CSSNSGRGRPTEAFF.

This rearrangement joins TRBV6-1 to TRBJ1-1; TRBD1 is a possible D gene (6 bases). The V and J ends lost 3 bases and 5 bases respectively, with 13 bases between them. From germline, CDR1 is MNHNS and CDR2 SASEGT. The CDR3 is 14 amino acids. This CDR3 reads CASSEAAGETEAFF. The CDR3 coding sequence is TGTGCCAGCAGTGAGGCGGCAGGGGAAACTGAAGCTTTCTTT.

Here the CDR3 reads CTSSLHWTACKSRSGNTIYF. In DNA form, the CDR3 reads TGCACCAGCAGCCTGCATTGGACAGCCTGCAAAAGTCGTTCTGGAAACACCATATATTTT. The chain uses TRBV1 and TRBJ1-3; TRBD1 is the table's D call, not checked against the DNA. TRBV1 represents a pseudogene. CDR3 length equals 20 residues.

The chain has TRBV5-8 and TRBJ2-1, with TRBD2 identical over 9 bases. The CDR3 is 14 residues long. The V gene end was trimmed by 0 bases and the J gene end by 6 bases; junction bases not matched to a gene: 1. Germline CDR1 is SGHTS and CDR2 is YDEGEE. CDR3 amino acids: CASSLGLAVNEQFF. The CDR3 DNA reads TGTGCCAGCAGCTTGGGACTAGCGGTCAATGAGCAGTTCTTC. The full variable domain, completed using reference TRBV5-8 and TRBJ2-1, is EAGVTQSPTHLIKTRGQQATLRCSPISGHTSVYWYQQALGLGLQFLLWYDEGEERNRGNFPPRFSGRQFPNYSSELNVNALELEDSALYLCASSLGLAVNEQFFGPGTRLTVL.

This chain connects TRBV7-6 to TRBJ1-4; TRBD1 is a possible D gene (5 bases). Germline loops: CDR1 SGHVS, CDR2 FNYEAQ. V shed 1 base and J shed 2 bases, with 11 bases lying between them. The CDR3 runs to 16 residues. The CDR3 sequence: CASSLEGPRTNEKLFF. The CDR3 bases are TGTGCCAGCAGCTTAGAGGGGCCGCGGACTAATGAAAAACTGTTTTTT.

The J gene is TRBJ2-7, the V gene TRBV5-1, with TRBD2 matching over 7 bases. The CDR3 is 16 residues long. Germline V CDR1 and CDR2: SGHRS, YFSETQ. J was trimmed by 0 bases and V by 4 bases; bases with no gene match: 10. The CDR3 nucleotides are TGCGCCAGCAGCCAAAGCGGGGCAGCTCTCTCCTACGAGCAGTACTTC. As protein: CASSQSGAALSYEQYF.

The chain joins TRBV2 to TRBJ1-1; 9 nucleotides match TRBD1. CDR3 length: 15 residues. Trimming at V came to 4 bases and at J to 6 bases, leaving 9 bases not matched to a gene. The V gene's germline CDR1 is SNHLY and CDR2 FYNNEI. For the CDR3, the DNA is TGTGCCAGCAGTGGAGCAATAACAGGGGGCGCTGAAGCTTTCTTT. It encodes CASSGAITGGAEAFF.

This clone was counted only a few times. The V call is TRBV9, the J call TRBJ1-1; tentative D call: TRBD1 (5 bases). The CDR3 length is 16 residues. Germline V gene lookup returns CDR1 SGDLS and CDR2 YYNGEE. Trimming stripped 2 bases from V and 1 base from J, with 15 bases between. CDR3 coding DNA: TGTGCCAGCAGCGTGGCCAGGGAATCATCGAACACTGAAGCTTTCTTT. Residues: CASSVARESSNTEAFF.

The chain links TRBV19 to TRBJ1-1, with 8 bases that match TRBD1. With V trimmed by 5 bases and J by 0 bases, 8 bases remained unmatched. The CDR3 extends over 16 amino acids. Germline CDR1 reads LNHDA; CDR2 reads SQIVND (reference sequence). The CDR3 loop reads CASSGALQGVNTEAFF. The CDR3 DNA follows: TGTGCCAGTAGTGGGGCCTTACAGGGGGTGAACACTGAAGCTTTCTTT.

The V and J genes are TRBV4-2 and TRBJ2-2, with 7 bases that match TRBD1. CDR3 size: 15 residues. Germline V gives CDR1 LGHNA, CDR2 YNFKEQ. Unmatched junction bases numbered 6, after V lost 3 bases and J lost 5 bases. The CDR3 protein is CASSHGDRATGELFF. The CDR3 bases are TGTGCCAGCAGCCACGGAGACAGGGCGACCGGGGAGCTGTTTTTT.

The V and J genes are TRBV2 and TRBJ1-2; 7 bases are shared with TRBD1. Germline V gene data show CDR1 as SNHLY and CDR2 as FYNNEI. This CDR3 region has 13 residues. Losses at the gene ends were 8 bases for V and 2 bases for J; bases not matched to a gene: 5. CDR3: CASGNRGNYGYTF. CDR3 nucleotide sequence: TGTGCCAGCGGGAACAGGGGAAACTATGGCTACACCTTC. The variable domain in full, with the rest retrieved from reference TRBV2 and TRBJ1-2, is EPEVTQTPSHQVTQMGQEVILRCVPISNHLYFYWYRQILGQKVEFLVSFYNNEISEKSEIFDDQFSVERPDGSNFTLKIRSTKLEDSAMYFCASGNRGNYGYTFGSGTRLTVV.

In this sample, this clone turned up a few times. The CDR3 is CASNGQGIAYNEQFF. For the CDR3, the DNA is TGCGCCAGCAACGGACAGGGGATCGCCTACAATGAGCAGTTCTTC. This chain links TRBV10-2 with TRBJ2-1; 9 nucleotides agree with TRBD1. CDR1 and CDR2 (germline): WSHSY, SAAADI. The J segment lost 2 bases and the V segment lost 7 bases, leaving 6 bases of the junction unmatched. This CDR3 is built from 15 residues.

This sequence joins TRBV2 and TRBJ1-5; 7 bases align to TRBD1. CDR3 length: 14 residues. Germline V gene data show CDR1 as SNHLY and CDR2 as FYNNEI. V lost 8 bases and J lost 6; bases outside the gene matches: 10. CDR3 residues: CASDNLQGTQPQHF. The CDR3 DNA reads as TGTGCCAGCGATAACTTACAGGGGACTCAGCCCCAGCATTTT.

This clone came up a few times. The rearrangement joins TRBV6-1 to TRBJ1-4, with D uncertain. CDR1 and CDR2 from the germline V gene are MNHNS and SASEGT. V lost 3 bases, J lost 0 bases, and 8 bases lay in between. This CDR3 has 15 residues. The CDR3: CASSEAAATNEKLFF. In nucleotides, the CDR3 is TGTGCCAGCAGTGAGGCGGCAGCAACTAATGAAAAACTGTTTTTT.